This entry concerns a single TCR beta chain. As yet, its antigen is unknown. Scientists ran DNA taken from cultured CD4+ T cells through the Oncomine TCR Beta short-read assay for sequencing. Investigators isolated genomic DNA from cultured CD4+ T cells. TCRdb redid the calling of the PCR reads with MiXCR, one entry per CDR3 protein. This table has 8,000 to 9,000 distinct CDR3 sequences, 40% to 55% appearing once. The data were obtained in a study of vaccination and CD4 T cells after COVID-19. Study-level information: Once diagnosed, patients had post-COVID samples drawn a median around 110 days later (range 35 to 161). Study-wide findings and caveats: In convalescent patients, a median around 86% of reactive clones appeared only post-vaccination.

CDR1 KGHDR and CDR2 SFDVKD come from the germline V gene. The CDR3 is made up of 14 amino acids. The V end was cut by 5 bases, the J end by 4 bases, with 12 bases between. The sample's treatment: approximately 9-day PBMC culture with coronavirus spike peptide pools or control peptides (ViraFEST assay). Harvesting of the unexposed donor's CD4+ T cells predated the COVID-19 pandemic (2011-2018). Unexposed-donor CD4+ T cells were probed with SARS-CoV-2 S/N and four cold-coronavirus spikes, cells permitting. This sequence originates from a human donor in good health. The source material was CD4+ T cells from blood, cultured in vitro. The chain uses TRBV24-1 and TRBJ2-3; D is perhaps TRBD2 (6 bases). CDR3 nucleotides: TGTGCCACCAGTGGGGGGGTAGGGTCAGATACGCAGTATTTT. It translates to CATSGGVGSDTQYF.